These 32 T cell receptor beta chains originate from one sample sequenced in a study of T cell repertoires in cytomegalovirus infection. From the reads, TCRdb called clonotypes with MiXCR, one entry per CDR3 protein. The table includes approximately 730,000 distinct CDR3 sequences, roughly 30% detected once. Which antigens these TCRs recognize remains unknown. This sample comprised cultured PBMCs, obtained from culture after CMV antigen stimulation. The receptors were gathered from a human donor in good health (CMV status not recorded). Some clones in this sample may be carry-over from other donors' samples.

This sequence joins TRBV29-1 and TRBJ2-2; D may correspond to TRBD1 or TRBD2 (5 bases each). Germline loops: CDR1 SQVTM, CDR2 ANQGSEA. The CDR3 is made up of 13 amino acids. V lost 6 bases to trimming and J lost 2 bases, with 10 bases between them. CDR3 coding DNA: TGCAGCGTGGGGGTGAGAAACACCGGGGAGCTGTTTTTT. This sequence encodes CSVGVRNTGELFF.

The genes are TRBV20-1 and TRBJ2-1; perhaps TRBD1 as D (5 bases). The V end lost 4 bases, the J end lost 5 bases, and 9 bases lay between the germline ends. The length of the CDR3 is 12 residues. CDR1 DFQATT and CDR2 SNEGSKA come from the germline V gene (reference sequence). CDR3: CSATRQNNEQFF. The CDR3 DNA is TGCAGTGCTACAAGACAGAACAATGAGCAGTTCTTC.

This clonotype was observed a handful of times. The chain carries TRBV6-2 or TRBV6-3 and TRBJ2-7; no clear D. Germline V gene data show CDR1 as MNHEY and CDR2 as SVGEGT. This CDR3 has 13 residues. V lost 1 base, J lost 2 bases, and 6 bases lay in between. The CDR3 DNA reads TGTGCCAGCAGTTACTTAGAAACCTACGAGCAGTACTTC. This gives the protein CASSYLETYEQYF.

This clonotype was counted only a few times. This chain joins TRBV6-5 and TRBJ2-3, with TRBD2 matching 9 bases. This CDR3 has 15 amino acids. CDR1 is MNHEY and CDR2 is SVGAGI in the germline V gene. The ends lost 0 bases at V and 6 bases at J; junction bases unmatched: 4. DNA for the CDR3: TGTGCCAGCAGTTACTCGACTAGCGGATGGGATACGCAGTATTTT. Amino acid sequence: CASSYSTSGWDTQYF.

The chain recombines TRBV7-8 with TRBJ2-7; D is unresolved. Germline values: CDR1 SGHVS, CDR2 FQNEAQ. With 5 bases removed from V and 6 bases from J, the gap between germline ends came to 5 bases. The CDR3 has 10 residues. The CDR3 DNA is TGTGCCAGCAGCGCCGGCGAGCAGTACTTC. Translation: CASSAGEQYF. Filled out from reference TRBV7-8 and TRBJ2-7, the complete variable domain reads GAGVSQSPRYKVAKRGQDVALRCDPISGHVSLFWYQQALGQGPEFLTYFQNEAQLDKSGLPSDRFFAERPEGSVSTLKIQRTQQEDSAVYLCASSAGEQYFGPGTRLTVT.

This clonotype came up a few times. The genes are TRBV7-9 and TRBJ2-1; 8 positions match TRBD1. Germline V gene data show CDR1 as SEHNR and CDR2 as FQNEAQ (reference sequence). The CDR3 loop spans 17 amino acids. The V gene end was trimmed by 5 bases and the J gene end by 5 bases; junction bases not matched to a gene: 14. For the CDR3, the DNA is TGTGCCAGCAGCGGAAGGCTTGGGACAGGTCGAAACAATGAGCAGTTCTTC. Its translation is CASSGRLGTGRNNEQFF.

The V and J genes are TRBV7-2 and TRBJ1-5; the match to TRBD1 covers 8 bases. In germline, CDR1 is SGHTA, CDR2 FQGNSA. Trimming at V came to 5 bases and at J to 4 bases, leaving 13 bases not matched to a gene. The CDR3 totals 17 residues. CDR3 protein: CASSPLGGTGLNQPQHF. CDR3 DNA sequence: TGTGCCAGCAGCCCATTAGGGGGGACAGGCTTAAATCAGCCCCAGCATTTT.

The V and J genes are TRBV18 and TRBJ1-4; D unclear. CDR1 and CDR2 from the germline V gene are KGHSH and LQKENI. The V and J ends lost 10 bases and 6 bases respectively, with 12 bases between them. The CDR3 has 12 amino acids. The CDR3 region is CATPPVHEKLFF. The CDR3 DNA sequence: TGTGCCACCCCCCCCGTCCATGAAAAACTGTTTTTT.

The chain recombines TRBV20-1 with TRBJ1-5, with D possibly matching TRBD1 (5 bases). There are 14 residues in the CDR3. The V and J ends lost 3 bases and 4 bases respectively, with 13 bases between them. Germline values: CDR1 DFQATT, CDR2 SNEGSKA (reference sequence). The CDR3 region is CSARRGSENQPQHF. CDR3 sequence (DNA): TGCAGTGCTAGGCGGGGGAGCGAGAATCAGCCCCAGCATTTT.

V and J are TRBV11-2 and TRBJ1-6, with D unresolved. Germline V gives CDR1 SGHAT, CDR2 FQNNGV. CDR3 length: 15 amino acids. V was pared by 0 bases and J by 7 bases, with 10 bases between. CDR3 DNA sequence: TGTGCCAGCAGCTTAGACGGACCTTCGAATTCACCCCTCCACTTT. Residues: CASSLDGPSNSPLHF. The full variable domain, in which reference TRBV11-2 and TRBJ1-6 provide the parts outside the CDR3, is EAGVAQSPRYKIIEKRQSVAFWCNPISGHATLYWYQQILGQGPKLLIQFQNNGVVDDSQLPKDRFSAERLKGVDSTLKIQPAKLEDSAVYLCASSLDGPSNSPLHFGNGTRLTVT.

The chain uses TRBV11-3 and TRBJ2-3; maybe TRBD2 (6 bases). Germline V gene sequence: CDR1 SGHNT, CDR2 YENEEA. V was cut by 1 base and J by 0 bases, with 11 bases left in between. The CDR3 is 16 amino acids. The CDR3 DNA follows: TGTGCCAGCAGCTTAGGACTGGACTACAGCACAGATACGCAGTATTTT. Its protein is CASSLGLDYSTDTQYF.

In the case of this clonotype: This may arise from a read error, as a much more abundant clone is one base away. This chain connects TRBV7-2 to TRBJ2-7; maybe TRBD2 (7 bases). The CDR3 is made up of 15 amino acids. Trimming took 1 base from V and 7 from J, leaving 17 bases between them. Germline CDR1 and CDR2: SGHTA and FQGNSA. The CDR3 DNA is TGTGCCAGCAGCTTAGAGTGGGGGGGGGGGCGGGAGCAGTACTTC. Translated: CASSLEWGGGREQYF.

The gene calls are TRBV6-1 and TRBJ2-5, with 8 bases identical to TRBD1. The CDR3 is 14 amino acids. The junction had 7 bases not matched to a gene; V was cut back by 0 bases and J by 10 bases. Germline V gives CDR1 MNHNS, CDR2 SASEGT. The CDR3: CASSEAWTGPDQYF. In DNA, the CDR3 is TGTGCCAGCAGTGAAGCTTGGACAGGGCCGGACCAGTACTTC.

The gene calls are TRBV27 and TRBJ1-2, with a possible D match to TRBD1 (5 bases). Germline V gives CDR1 MNHEY, CDR2 SMNVEV (reference sequence). This CDR3 region has 15 residues. Between the trimmed V and J ends, which lost 6 bases and 4 bases, there was a span of 18 bases. The chain's CDR3 is CASRTIGGVGYGYTF. The CDR3 coding sequence is TGTGCCAGCAGGACAATCGGGGGAGTGGGCTATGGCTACACCTTC.

This clonotype appeared many times. The rearrangement links TRBV7-2 to TRBJ2-5, with 8 bases fitting TRBD2. With V trimmed by 1 base and J by 5 bases, 6 bases remained unmatched. CDR1 is SGHTA and CDR2 is FQGNSA in the germline V gene. This CDR3 contains 15 residues. The CDR3: CASSLVPGGLETQYF. The CDR3 coding sequence is TGTGCCAGCAGCTTAGTCCCGGGGGGGCTCGAGACCCAGTACTTC.

There are many counts of this clonotype. This chain links TRBV7-2 with TRBJ2-1, with TRBD1 matching over 7 bases. The germline CDR1 and CDR2 sequences are SGHTA and FQGNSA. Trimming cost V 5 bases and J 3 bases; bases outside gene matches: 10. The CDR3 consists of 16 residues. The CDR3 region is CASSRNRDRFYNEQFF. CDR3 sequence (DNA): TGTGCCAGCAGCAGAAACCGGGACAGATTCTACAATGAGCAGTTCTTC.

This clonotype has a handful of counts. This chain links TRBV19 with TRBJ2-1; D not resolved. Per germline, CDR1 LNHDA and CDR2 SQIVND (reference sequence). The CDR3 totals 12 residues. Trimming left V 0 bases short and J 7 bases short, with 4 bases between. The CDR3 here is CASSIEFNEQFF. CDR3 DNA sequence: TGTGCCAGTAGTATAGAGTTTAATGAGCAGTTCTTC.

The chain recombines TRBV20-1 with TRBJ1-4; no reliable D call. The V gene lost 0 bases and the J gene lost 1 base, with 9 bases spanning the gap. This CDR3 spans 15 amino acids. Germline lookup yields CDR1 DFQATT and CDR2 SNEGSKA (reference sequence). The CDR3, as DNA: TGCAGTGCTAGAGATGCCGAGAGAACTAATGAAAAACTGTTTTTT. It yields the protein CSARDAERTNEKLFF.

This clonotype was detected ten times or more. The chain joins TRBV6-1 to TRBJ2-2; 7 bases line up with TRBD2. After removal of 7 bases from V and 7 bases from J, the junction contained 6 bases not matched to a gene. CDR1 and CDR2 from the germline V gene are MNHNS and SASEGT. The CDR3 runs to 13 residues. The chain's CDR3 is CASTGGGYGELFF. CDR3 sequence (DNA): TGTGCCAGCACAGGCGGGGGTTACGGGGAGCTGTTTTTT.

V and J are TRBV2 and TRBJ1-5; no reliable D call. The germline V gene encodes CDR1 SNHLY and CDR2 FYNNEI. This CDR3 has 14 amino acids. V was cut by 8 bases and J by 2 bases, with 13 bases left in between. CDR3 coding DNA: TGTGCCAGCGCCGACGTCTATGGCAATCAGCCCCAGCATTTT. Protein sequence: CASADVYGNQPQHF.

This clonotype was detected only a few times. The chain combines TRBV12-3 or TRBV12-4 with TRBJ2-3; the D is unclear. The ends were cut back, 3 bases at V and 14 bases at J, with 15 bases in the middle. The CDR3 loop spans 12 amino acids. The CDR3 reads CASSFSVGMWYF. Here the CDR3 DNA reads TGTGCCAGCAGTTTTTCGGTGGGCATGTGGTATTTT.

In its sample, this clonotype was seen a few times. The chain has TRBV27 and TRBJ2-2; 9 bases align to TRBD2. Unmatched junction bases numbered 4, after V lost 5 bases and J lost 0 bases. The CDR3 runs 16 residues. Germline V CDR1 and CDR2: MNHEY, SMNVEV (reference sequence). CDR3: CASSPLAGSNTGELFF. CDR3 DNA: TGTGCCAGCAGTCCGCTAGCGGGATCGAACACCGGGGAGCTGTTTTTT.

The genes are TRBV6-1 and TRBJ2-2; 9 positions agree with TRBD2. The CDR3 totals 14 residues. Germline assignment: CDR1 MNHNS and CDR2 SASEGT. The junction had 3 bases not matched to a gene; V was cut back by 7 bases and J by 3 bases. The CDR3: CASTRLADTGELFF. The DNA of the CDR3 is TGTGCCAGCACCCGACTAGCGGACACCGGGGAGCTGTTTTTT.

This chain uses TRBV18 with TRBJ2-4; D gene uncertain. CDR3 length: 16 amino acids. V was shortened by 3 bases and J by 0 bases, with 12 bases between the two germline ends. Germline CDR1 KGHSH, CDR2 LQKENI. The CDR3 DNA reads TGTGCCAGCTCACCCGTTCCGACGTCAGCCAAAAACATTCAGTACTTC. The encoded protein is CASSPVPTSAKNIQYF.

Worth noting for this clonotype: The junction differs from germline at one of its ends, possibly a read error. J is TRBJ2-1 and V is TRBV28; perhaps TRBD2 as D (7 bases). The germline V gene encodes CDR1 MDHEN and CDR2 SYDVKM. The CDR3 extends over 14 amino acids. CDR3 protein: CASGFAGAFDDQFF. The CDR3, as DNA: TGTGCCAGCGGTTTTGCGGGGGCATTCGATGATCAGTTCTTC. Looking up the rest from reference TRBV28 and TRBJ2-1 gives the full variable domain: DVKVTQSSRYLVKRTGEKVFLECVQDMDHENMFWYRQDPGLGLRLIYFSYDVKMKEKGDIPEGYSVSREKKERFSLILESASTNQTSMYLCASGFAGAFDDQFFGPGTRLTVL.

The CDR3 DNA is TGTGCCACCAGCAGAGAGAATAGCGCGGGTGAGCAGTTCTTC. Protein product: CATSRENSAGEQFF. V usage is TRBV15 and J usage is TRBJ2-1; D perhaps matches TRBD2 (5 bases). Germline V gives CDR1 LNHNV, CDR2 YYDKDF (reference sequence). There are 14 residues in the CDR3. V lost 0 bases and J lost 9, with 12 bases in between.

This rearrangement joins TRBV28 to TRBJ2-7; perhaps TRBD1 as D (6 bases). V was trimmed by 9 bases and J by 0 bases, leaving 21 bases between them. Per the germline V gene, CDR1 is MDHEN and CDR2 is SYDVKM. The CDR3 is 16 residues long. The CDR3 DNA reads TGTGCCAGTGGACAGTTCTTCCCCCCTGCCTCCTACGAGCAGTACTTC. Translated: CASGQFFPPASYEQYF.

This clonotype showed up just a few times. The chain employs TRBV2 and TRBJ2-5; 11 nucleotides agree with TRBD2. The CDR3 totals 14 residues. The V gene's germline CDR1 is SNHLY and CDR2 FYNNEI. V shed 6 bases, J shed 5 bases, and the junction held 5 bases outside the gene matches. The CDR3 protein is CASRIAGGGETQYF. CDR3 nucleotide sequence: TGTGCCAGCAGAATAGCGGGAGGGGGGGAGACCCAGTACTTC.

This clonotype has just a few counts. The V and J genes are TRBV28 and TRBJ1-5; 7 nucleotides agree with TRBD1. The CDR3 covers 14 residues. After removal of 7 bases from V and 5 bases from J, the junction contained 8 bases not matched to a gene. Per the germline V gene, CDR1 is MDHEN and CDR2 is SYDVKM. CDR3 region: CASIPRGRDQPQHF. The CDR3 nucleotides are TGTGCCAGCATTCCAAGGGGGCGCGATCAGCCCCAGCATTTT.

This clonotype was seen ten or more times. The V gene is TRBV7-2, the J gene TRBJ2-1; D may be TRBD1 (5 bases). V was shortened by 5 bases and J by 7 bases, with 18 bases between the two germline ends. Germline-derived CDR1 and CDR2 are SGHTA and FQGNSA. This CDR3 is 15 amino acids long. This CDR3 reads CASSPQQGVANEQFF. The CDR3 DNA sequence: TGTGCCAGCAGCCCCCAGCAGGGTGTAGCAAATGAGCAGTTCTTC.

The count of this clonotype is one. This chain joins TRBV20-1 and TRBJ1-1, with D tentatively TRBD1 (5 bases). This CDR3 contains 12 residues. Germline assignment: CDR1 DFQATT and CDR2 SNEGSKA (reference sequence). The V and J ends lost 6 bases and 1 base respectively, with 9 bases between them. The CDR3 nucleotides read TGCAGTGCATATACAGGGAACACTGAAGCTTTCTTT. This gives the protein CSAYTGNTEAFF.

The genes are TRBV10-3 and TRBJ2-3; D not certain. V was clipped by 5 bases and J by 1 base, with 7 bases between them. The CDR3 is 13 residues long. Germline lookup yields CDR1 ENHRY and CDR2 SYGVKD. The CDR3 sequence is CAISKPGTDTQYF. Here the CDR3 DNA reads TGTGCCATCAGTAAGCCCGGCACAGATACGCAGTATTTT.